What follows are 10 T cell receptor beta chains derived from one specimen sequenced in a study of graft-versus-host responses after intestinal transplantation. Produced via immunoSEQ multiplex PCR; TCRdb's table is partial and in-frame only. Among tens of thousands of clones listed, 90% to 95% were seen once. These receptors lack a known antigen. Source: unstimulated CD8+ T cells sorted from spleen or lymph node cells, taken before intestinal transplant. Every receptor here comes from a human donor who received an intestinal transplant.

CDR3 DNA sequence: TGCGCCAGCAGCCAGTTGGGAACCCGTCAGACAGATACGCAGTATTTT. Its translation is CASSQLGTRQTDTQYF. The J gene is TRBJ2-3, the V gene TRBV4-1; D is unclear. Looked up from germline, CDR1 is MGHRA and CDR2 is YSYEKL. V lost 3 bases, J lost 3 bases, and 16 bases lay in between. The CDR3 runs 16 residues.

The rearrangement joins TRBV27 to TRBJ1-5; no definite D call. The CDR3 length is 15 residues. V lost 7 bases and J 4 bases, leaving 17 bases between the germline ends. Germline loops: CDR1 MNHEY, CDR2 SMNVEV (reference sequence). The CDR3, as DNA: TGTGCCAGCACCCCCCGTGGCCGATATAATCAGCCCCAGCATTTT. Its translation is CASTPRGRYNQPQHF.

This rearrangement joins TRBV6-5 to TRBJ1-5; D gene ambiguous. Germline V gene data show CDR1 as MNHEY and CDR2 as SVGAGI. Trimming stripped 5 bases from V and 5 bases from J, with 10 bases between. The CDR3 is 13 residues long. This CDR3 reads CASSEFAHQPQHF. CDR3 in DNA: TGTGCCAGCAGTGAATTCGCACATCAGCCCCAGCATTTT.

The chain has TRBV28 and TRBJ2-7, with 7 bases that match TRBD1. The germline gives CDR1 MDHEN, CDR2 SYDVKM. The CDR3 runs 12 residues. Trimming removed 5 bases from V and 3 bases from J; junction bases left unmatched: 1. CDR3: CASSGTDYEQYF. CDR3 nucleotide sequence: TGTGCCAGCAGTGGGACAGACTACGAGCAGTACTTC. Full variable domain (rest looked up from reference TRBV28 and TRBJ2-7): DVKVTQSSRYLVKRTGEKVFLECVQDMDHENMFWYRQDPGLGLRLIYFSYDVKMKEKGDIPEGYSVSREKKERFSLILESASTNQTSMYLCASSGTDYEQYFGPGTRLTVT.

CDR3 sequence reads: CASSQGQVNTEAFF. The CDR3 region has the DNA TGCGCCAGCAGCCAAGGGCAGGTGAACACTGAAGCTTTCTTT. This rearrangement joins TRBV4-1 to TRBJ1-1; D is unclear. CDR3 size: 14 residues. V dropped 1 base and J dropped 0 bases, with 6 bases sitting between them. CDR1 and CDR2 from the germline V gene are MGHRA and YSYEKL.

This chain links TRBV7-7 with TRBJ1-3, with TRBD1 as a possible D gene (5 bases). Per germline, CDR1 SSHAT and CDR2 FNYEAQ (reference sequence). Trimming left V 5 bases short and J 2 bases short, with 19 bases between. CDR3 length equals 17 residues. CDR3 bases: TGTGCCAGCAGCCCATCCCCGGGGGACTCCACTGGAAACACCATATATTTT. As protein: CASSPSPGDSTGNTIYF.

The rearrangement links TRBV6-6 to TRBJ1-2, with D hard to call. The CDR3 consists of 11 residues. Trimming shortened V by 0 bases and J by 6 bases, and 2 bases separated the two germline ends. CDR1 and CDR2 (germline): MNHNY, SVGAGI (reference sequence). The DNA for the CDR3 is TGTGCCAGCAGTTACTCTGATGGCTACACCTTC. Protein sequence: CASSYSDGYTF.

The chain links TRBV7-9 to TRBJ1-1; tentative D call: TRBD1 (5 bases). The length of the CDR3 is 14 residues. V dropped 2 bases and J dropped 5 bases, with 12 bases sitting between them. CDR1 is SEHNR and CDR2 is FQNEAQ in the germline V gene (reference sequence). CDR3 in DNA: TGTGCCAGCAGCTTAAGGCAGGGAGGAACTGAAGCTTTCTTT. It codes for CASSLRQGGTEAFF.

This clone was recorded only once. This sequence joins TRBV28 and TRBJ2-1, with no clear D. Trimming cost V 3 bases and J 4 bases, with 16 bases left between them. The CDR3 is 16 amino acids. From germline, CDR1 is MDHEN and CDR2 SYDVKM. The CDR3: CASSLVGELFYNEQFF. The DNA of the CDR3 is TGTGCCAGCAGTTTGGTAGGCGAGCTGTTTTACAATGAGCAGTTCTTC.

Worth noting for this clone: At the DNA level, this CDR3 is encoded by other sequences in the same sample as well. The V call is TRBV5-4, the J call TRBJ1-1; 9 bases line up with TRBD1. This CDR3 spans 15 amino acids. V shed 2 bases, J shed 1 base, and the junction held 3 bases outside the gene matches. Germline values: CDR1 SGHNT, CDR2 YYREEE (reference sequence). The CDR3 DNA reads as TGTGCCAGCAGCTTCTGGGACAGGGAGAACACTGAAGCTTTCTTT. This encodes CASSFWDRENTEAFF.